The 8 T cell receptor beta chains listed next were all sequenced from one sample in a study of blood T cell repertoires in COVID-19. Sequencing used immunoSEQ multiplex PCR; TCRdb keeps in-frame clones, though not all of them. The sample has about 52,000 clones; roughly 91% are singletons. The material sequenced was peripheral blood. These receptors were taken from a human donor in a cohort sampled during active COVID-19.

V usage is TRBV28 and J usage is TRBJ2-7; D is possibly TRBD1 (5 bases). Germline CDR1 reads MDHEN; CDR2 reads SYDVKM. The CDR3 extends over 19 amino acids. Deletions cut 5 bases from V and 3 bases from J, with 29 bases between. The CDR3 sequence is CASSGAKVGPLWGGYEQYF. The CDR3 DNA reads TGTGCCAGCAGTGGGGCGAAGGTAGGTCCGCTGTGGGGCGGCTACGAGCAGTACTTC.

The J gene is TRBJ1-2, the V gene TRBV24-1; 10 bases map to TRBD1. The CDR3 runs 14 residues. Germline-derived CDR1 and CDR2 are KGHDR and SFDVKD. J gave up 4 bases and V 3 bases, and 1 base lay outside the gene matches. The CDR3 is CATSDGDRGYGYTF. CDR3 DNA: TGTGCCACCAGTGATGGGGACAGGGGCTATGGCTACACCTTC.

The V call is TRBV6-4, the J call TRBJ2-3; 8 bases agree with TRBD2. This CDR3 contains 15 residues. Trimming took 3 bases from V and 1 from J; bases not matched to a gene: 3. The germline gives CDR1 MRHNA, CDR2 SNTAGT. CDR3 sequence reads: CASSEAGAGTDTQYF. The CDR3 coding sequence is TGTGCCAGCAGTGAAGCGGGAGCCGGCACAGATACGCAGTATTTT.

The V and J genes are TRBV5-1 and TRBJ2-5, with D possibly matching TRBD2 (5 bases). Germline values: CDR1 SGHRS, CDR2 YFSETQ. This CDR3 is 15 amino acids long. Deletions cut 0 bases from V and 5 bases from J, with 14 bases between. The CDR3 is CASSLDSASRETQYF. CDR3 sequence (DNA): TGCGCCAGCAGCTTGGATAGCGCCAGTAGGGAGACCCAGTACTTC.

The chain carries TRBV7-9 and TRBJ2-5; 12 nucleotides match TRBD2. Germline V gene lookup returns CDR1 SEHNR and CDR2 FQNEAQ (reference sequence). V dropped 5 bases and J dropped 5; count of bases not matched to a gene: 12. The CDR3 sequence is 17 residues long. The CDR3 spells CASSPSPSGRAVETQYF. CDR3 in DNA: TGTGCCAGCAGCCCGTCCCCTAGCGGGAGGGCCGTTGAGACCCAGTACTTC.

The chain recombines TRBV28 with TRBJ2-6; perhaps TRBD1 as D (6 bases). The germline V gene encodes CDR1 MDHEN and CDR2 SYDVKM. This CDR3 contains 16 residues. The V and J ends lost 3 bases and 0 bases respectively, with 9 bases between them. The chain's CDR3 is CASSLLDSSGANVLTF. CDR3 coding DNA: TGTGCCAGCAGTTTGCTGGACAGCTCTGGGGCCAACGTCCTGACTTTC. Together with reference TRBV28 and TRBJ2-6, the CDR3 gives the full variable domain: DVKVTQSSRYLVKRTGEKVFLECVQDMDHENMFWYRQDPGLGLRLIYFSYDVKMKEKGDIPEGYSVSREKKERFSLILESASTNQTSMYLCASSLLDSSGANVLTFGAGSRLTVL.

The rearrangement links TRBV7-9 to TRBJ1-2; TRBD1 aligns across 9 bases. CDR3 length equals 13 residues. From germline, CDR1 is SEHNR and CDR2 FQNEAQ (reference sequence). Trimming took 1 base from V and 8 from J; bases not matched to a gene: 2. CDR3 in amino acids: CASSLGDRDGYTF. In DNA form, the CDR3 reads TGTGCCAGCAGCTTAGGGGACAGGGACGGCTACACCTTC.

The chain couples TRBV5-6 to TRBJ1-2; 9 bases match TRBD1. Germline CDR1 is SGHDT and CDR2 is YYEEEE. The CDR3 has 14 residues. Trimming at V came to 1 base and at J to 13 bases, leaving 11 bases not matched to a gene. CDR3 sequence: CASSLLAGTGILTF. For the CDR3, the DNA is TGTGCCAGCAGCTTGCTAGCCGGGACAGGGATCCTCACCTTC. The full variable domain, with the rest looked up from reference TRBV5-6 and TRBJ1-2, is DAGVTQSPTHLIKTRGQQVTLRCSPKSGHDTVSWYQQALGQGPQFIFQYYEEEERQRGNFPDRFSGHQFPNYSSELNVNALLLGDSALYLCASSLLAGTGILTFGSGTRLTVV.